This T cell receptor beta chain came from a study of shared clonotypes between healthy human individuals. V lost 3 bases and J lost 6, with 10 bases in between. CDR1 is SGDLS, CDR2 YYNGEE, per germline. The CDR3 runs to 13 residues. TCRdb's copy holds only in-frame clones and misses some; the assay was immunoSEQ multiplex PCR. The sample gives about 480,000 clones, about four fifths of which show up once; 10% to 15% is in the top ten. A single count supports this clone. The donor cohort consisted entirely of Caucasian adults residing in Nashville, Tennessee. The sequence came from a woman between 35 and 50 years old in good health. Some clones in this sample may be carry-over from other donors' samples. The sample taken for sequencing was PBMCs. The rearrangement uses TRBV9 and TRBJ2-1; D unclear. CDR3 sequence reads: CASSGDGINEQFF. For the CDR3, the DNA is TGTGCCAGCAGCGGGGATGGTATCAATGAGCAGTTCTTC.